A selection of T cell receptor beta chains follows, all from one sample in a study of beta chain features in type 1 diabetes. Produced via immunoSEQ multiplex PCR; TCRdb's table is partial and in-frame only. The data hold 160,000 or so clones, with over 55% observed a single time. The source material was naive CD4+ T cells from blood. The receptor set was obtained from a man aged 25-40 years with type 1 diabetes. Each CDR3 is given without its conserved first and last residue. Fields, in order: V gene, D gene, J gene, CDR3 protein. The D gene is left open where the match is weak.

TRBV7-9,NA,TRBJ2-7,ASSLAGESEQY
TRBV30,TRBD1,TRBJ2-7,ASGDRFTEQY
TRBV25-1,TRBD1,TRBJ2-3,ASSATGAMDTQY
TRBV27,NA,TRBJ1-2,ASSPAHKTGYGYT
TRBV19,NA,TRBJ1-1,ASSIIGVITEAF
TRBV2,NA,TRBJ2-3,ASRPGPSADTQY
TRBV23-1,NA,TRBJ1-5,ASNTDCLGQPQH
TRBV6-6,TRBD1,TRBJ1-1,ASNRGTVNTEAF
TRBV20-1,NA,TRBJ1-2,SARRENGYT
TRBV9,NA,TRBJ1-2,ASSVDEGYYGYT
TRBV4-3,NA,TRBJ2-7,ASSQGYRVTYEQY
TRBV7-9,NA,TRBJ1-5,ASSPQGYNQPQH
TRBV7-2,NA,TRBJ2-4,ASSLLQHKNIQY
TRBV29-1,NA,TRBJ1-2,SVEGDRRNNYGYT
TRBV10-3,NA,TRBJ1-4,AISESWGIEKLF
TRBV2,NA,TRBJ2-2,ASSWDTGELF
TRBV29-1,NA,TRBJ2-2,SVGRSDTGELF
TRBV9,NA,TRBJ2-1,ASSASHHNEQF
TRBV4-3,TRBD1,TRBJ2-3,ASSQDRGTGGADTQY
TRBV7-2,NA,TRBJ2-1,ASSLGGQGEQF
TRBV29-1,NA,TRBJ1-2,SVEIGGYT
TRBV6-1,NA,TRBJ2-3,ALSAVQSSTDTQY
TRBV9,NA,TRBJ2-3,ASSVNEIDTQY
TRBV13,TRBD2,TRBJ2-7,ASSSSQPGLLFYEQY
TRBV28,TRBD1,TRBJ2-7,ASSPWDRTKQY
TRBV20-1,TRBD1,TRBJ1-1,SGTGGTEAF
TRBV29-1,NA,TRBJ2-3,SVVAQQRGPTDTQY
TRBV5-6,NA,TRBJ2-7,ASSLETDEQY
TRBV14,TRBD1,TRBJ2-2,ASSVRTGDSGELF
TRBV4-3,TRBD2,TRBJ2-3,ASSSRRLAGITDTQY
TRBV29-1,NA,TRBJ1-1,SVVFLDAGTEAF
TRBV29-1,NA,TRBJ2-1,SVEAGSYNEQF
TRBV7-2,NA,TRBJ2-7,ASSQMATVSYEQY
TRBV30,NA,TRBJ1-6,ASTGAFGSPLH
TRBV14,NA,TRBJ2-3,ASSQDLGDTQY
TRBV7-9,NA,TRBJ1-2,ASSFDSRAYGYT
TRBV23-1,NA,TRBJ2-1,ASSQCNGGPNEQF
TRBV29-1,NA,TRBJ1-4,SARTNEKLF
TRBV2,TRBD2,TRBJ2-2,ASRASLAMNTGELF
TRBV6-1,TRBD1,TRBJ1-5,ASSEAQGGQPQH
TRBV29-1,NA,TRBJ1-1,SVDFGRVQAF
TRBV30,NA,TRBJ2-7,AWSGGAYEQY
TRBV7-2,NA,TRBJ2-7,ASSFRQGGNYEQY
TRBV11-2,NA,TRBJ2-3,ASSFGGGTDTQY
TRBV29-1,NA,TRBJ1-1,SVRTDMNTEAF
TRBV4-3,NA,TRBJ1-5,ASSQDRHQPQH
TRBV9,NA,TRBJ2-7,ASSVEGYSYEQY
TRBV7-9,NA,TRBJ2-7,ASSLVNEQY
TRBV27,NA,TRBJ2-3,ASRSSAFTDTQY
TRBV7-9,TRBD1,TRBJ2-7,ASSLWADRSYEQY
TRBV4-3,NA,TRBJ1-1,ASSLTIRNTEAF
TRBV7-9,NA,TRBJ2-7,ASSPNYEQY
TRBV29-1,NA,TRBJ2-1,SVEVAGYEQF
TRBV25-1,NA,TRBJ1-4,ASSESGATNEKLF
TRBV29-1,NA,TRBJ1-5,SVRGDGNQPQH